This TCR beta chain was sequenced during a study of T cell responses to AZD1222 COVID-19 vaccine. Remarks on this clone: What it recognizes is unknown.

Whole-study findings and limits: Regions 160-218 and 743-854 held dominance among vaccine-associated CD4 TCRs, which spanned spike. None of the repertoires were sampled until the peak T cell response had passed. The donors showed a predominance of white British ancestry and of females, with possible underestimation of clonal diversity.

Libraries were prepared by immunoSEQ multiplex PCR; TCRdb keeps only in-frame clonotypes and omits some of them. The sample lists 100,000 to 150,000 clones; roughly 91% were seen once. The CDR3 is made up of 16 amino acids. Deletions cut 3 bases from V and 0 bases from J, with 13 bases between. Germline CDR1 KGHSH, CDR2 LQKENI. V and J are TRBV18 and TRBJ2-3; D call uncertain. The TCR originated in an adult in good health. This specimen was peripheral blood, taken on day 0 of AZD1222 vaccination. The CDR3 nucleotides read TGTGCCAGCTCACCCGCTCCCACCACTAGCACAGATACGCAGTATTTT. Its protein is CASSPAPTTSTDTQYF. The whole variable domain, filled in from reference TRBV18 and TRBJ2-3, reads NAGVMQNPRHLVRRRGQEARLRCSPMKGHSHVYWYRQLPEEGLKFMVYLQKENIIDESGMPKERFSAEFPKEGPSILRIQQVVRGDSAAYFCASSPAPTTSTDTQYFGPGTRLTVL.